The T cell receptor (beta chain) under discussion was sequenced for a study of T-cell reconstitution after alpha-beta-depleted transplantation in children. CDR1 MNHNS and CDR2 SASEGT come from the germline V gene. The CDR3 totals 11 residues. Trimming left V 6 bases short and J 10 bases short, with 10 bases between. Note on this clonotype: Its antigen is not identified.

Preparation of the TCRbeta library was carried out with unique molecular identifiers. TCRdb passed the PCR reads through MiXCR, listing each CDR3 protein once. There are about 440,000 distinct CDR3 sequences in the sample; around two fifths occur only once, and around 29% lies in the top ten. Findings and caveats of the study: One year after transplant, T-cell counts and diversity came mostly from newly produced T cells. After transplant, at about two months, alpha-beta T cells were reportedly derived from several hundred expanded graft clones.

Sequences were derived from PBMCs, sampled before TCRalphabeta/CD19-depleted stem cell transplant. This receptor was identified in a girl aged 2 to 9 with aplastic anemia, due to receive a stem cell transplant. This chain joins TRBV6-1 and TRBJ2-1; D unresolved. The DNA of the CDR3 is TGTGCCAGCAGAGAAACTGGCGAGCAGTTCTTC. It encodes CASRETGEQFF.